These 32 T cell receptor beta chains share one sample of origin, sequenced in a study of cytotoxic CD8 clonotypes in ibrutinib-treated CLL. TCRdb's copy holds only in-frame clones and misses some; the assay was immunoSEQ multiplex PCR. The data hold about 120,000 clones, with approximately 58% observed a single time. The input for sequencing was PBMCs, taken after 24 months of ibrutinib treatment. The receptors here all came from a human donor with chronic lymphocytic leukemia.

This chain links TRBV7-9 with TRBJ2-3, with a tentative D call TRBD2 (6 bases). The CDR3 runs 11 residues. CDR1 and CDR2 from the germline V gene are SEHNR and FQNEAQ (reference sequence). V was pared by 11 bases and J by 5 bases, with 11 bases between. The CDR3 here is CAGRQGDTQYF. In nucleotides, the CDR3 is TGTGCCGGGAGGCAGGGAGATACGCAGTATTTT.

V and J are TRBV7-2 and TRBJ2-5; TRBD2 agrees at 10 bases. V lost 4 bases and J lost 4; bases outside the gene matches: 6. CDR1 and CDR2 (germline): SGHTA, FQGNSA. The CDR3 totals 15 residues. The CDR3 spells CASSSSGGGGETQYF. The CDR3 DNA is TGTGCCAGCAGCTCTAGCGGGGGCGGCGGAGAGACCCAGTACTTC.

V is TRBV9 and J is TRBJ2-3; 9 nucleotides match TRBD2. CDR3 length: 18 residues. The germline CDR1 and CDR2 sequences are SGDLS and YYNGEE. V lost 6 bases and J lost 1; bases outside the gene matches: 15. The DNA of the CDR3 is TGTGCCAGCACCTCGGGGAGCGGGGGGACCCGCGGCACAGATACGCAGTATTTT. Translating gives CASTSGSGGTRGTDTQYF.

The chain recombines TRBV5-1 with TRBJ2-7, with D hard to call. Per the germline V gene, CDR1 is SGHRS and CDR2 is YFSETQ. CDR3 size: 15 residues. Trimming pared 1 base from V and 1 base from J, leaving 12 bases between. The CDR3 region is CASSLSPMNSYEQYF. The DNA of the CDR3 is TGCGCCAGCAGCTTGAGCCCGATGAATTCCTACGAGCAGTACTTC.

This chain joins TRBV30 and TRBJ2-5; D is unclear. CDR3 length: 13 residues. Germline assignment: CDR1 GTSNPN and CDR2 SVGIG (reference sequence). V lost 0 bases and J lost 5, with 10 bases in between. The CDR3 coding sequence is TGTGCCTGGAGTGTAGTCGACGGGGAGACCCAGTACTTC. As protein: CAWSVVDGETQYF.

The sample holds one count of this clone. This chain connects TRBV11-2 to TRBJ2-1; maybe TRBD2 (6 bases). Germline V lookup: CDR1 SGHAT, CDR2 FQNNGV. The CDR3 totals 14 residues. Trimming took off 4 bases at V and 5 bases at J, with 12 bases between the two ends. CDR3 DNA: TGTGCCAGCAGCTGGGGACTTGTTAACAATGAGCAGTTCTTC. Translating gives CASSWGLVNNEQFF.

A few counts support this clone. J is TRBJ1-2 and V is TRBV30; the D gene is possibly TRBD1 (5 bases). The CDR3 spans 11 residues. V gave up 4 bases and J gave up 6 bases, with 9 bases separating them. The V gene's germline CDR1 is GTSNPN and CDR2 SVGIG (reference sequence). CDR3: CAWTGLNGYTF. CDR3 bases: TGTGCCTGGACAGGGCTGAATGGCTACACCTTC. The variable domain in full, completed from reference TRBV30 and TRBJ1-2, reads SQTIHQWPATLVQPVGSPLSLECTVEGTSNPNLYWYRQAAGRGLQLLFYSVGIGQISSEVPQNLSASRPQDRQFILSSKKLLLSDSGFYLCAWTGLNGYTFGSGTRLTVV.

This clone was observed a few times. The V and J genes are TRBV6-4 and TRBJ1-6; D gene unclear. Looked up from germline, CDR1 is MRHNA and CDR2 is SNTAGT. The CDR3 loop spans 15 amino acids. V lost 6 bases, J lost 10 bases, and 19 bases lay in between. DNA for the CDR3: TGTGCCAGCAGATGGACGGATGGGTCTAGGTCACCCCTCCACTTT. Encoded protein: CASRWTDGSRSPLHF.

The V and J genes are TRBV29-1 and TRBJ2-3; the D is unclear. V lost 3 bases and J lost 4, with 14 bases in between. The CDR3 consists of 14 residues. Per the germline V gene, CDR1 is SQVTM and CDR2 is ANQGSEA. This chain's CDR3 is CSVEGGVGADTQYF. The CDR3 nucleotides read TGCAGCGTTGAGGGTGGGGTAGGTGCAGATACGCAGTATTTT.

J is TRBJ1-2 and V is TRBV10-1, with a weak D call TRBD1 (5 bases). CDR3 length: 14 residues. The germline CDR1 and CDR2 sequences are WNHNN and SYGVQD (reference sequence). Trimming removed 3 bases at V and 5 bases at J, with 13 bases between. The CDR3 DNA sequence: TGCGCCAGCAGTGATAGGGGTCAGAGATATGGCTACACCTTC. Protein: CASSDRGQRYGYTF.

The gene calls are TRBV10-3 and TRBJ1-5; no firm D call. This CDR3 is built from 13 residues. Germline V gives CDR1 ENHRY, CDR2 SYGVKD. The V gene lost 7 bases and the J gene lost 0 bases, with 7 bases spanning the gap. Written as DNA, the CDR3 is TGTGCCATCACTGGATCTAGCAATCAGCCCCAGCATTTT. It encodes CAITGSSNQPQHF.

The chain combines TRBV2 with TRBJ2-7; 8 bases are a match to TRBD1. The germline CDR1 and CDR2 sequences are SNHLY and FYNNEI. This CDR3 comprises 14 residues. The ends lost 5 bases at V and 1 base at J; junction bases unmatched: 4. The CDR3 protein is CASSRTGLSYEQYF. The DNA for the CDR3 is TGTGCCAGCAGTCGGACAGGGCTGTCCTACGAGCAGTACTTC.

This clone was seen only a few times. The chain uses TRBV25-1 and TRBJ2-1; D is possibly TRBD1 or TRBD2 (6 bases each). Trimming removed 7 bases at V and 2 bases at J, with 12 bases between. The V gene's germline CDR1 is MGHDK and CDR2 SYGVNS. The CDR3 length is 14 residues. CDR3 coding DNA: TGTGCCAGCACCCAAGGGGGGCCCTACAATGAGCAGTTCTTC. Its translation is CASTQGGPYNEQFF.

CDR3 region: CASSLTDRGYTF. Written as DNA, the CDR3 is TGCGCCAGCAGCTTGACAGATCGCGGCTACACCTTC. The chain uses TRBV5-1 and TRBJ1-2; D remains ambiguous. The germline gives CDR1 SGHRS, CDR2 YFSETQ. The V end lost 1 base, the J end lost 8 bases, and 9 bases lay between the germline ends. The CDR3 sequence is 12 residues long.

A note on this clone: One junction end does not reproduce the germline sequence, and a read error may be involved. In DNA, the CDR3 is TGTGCCAGCAGCTTGGTGGGGTCCTCCCATGGTTTT. Translating it yields CASSLVGSSHGF. The chain carries TRBV5-6 and TRBJ2-3; D is uncertain. CDR1 is SGHDT and CDR2 is YYEEEE in the germline V gene. The CDR3 length is 12 residues.

The chain uses TRBV19 and TRBJ1-5; 10 bases align to TRBD1. CDR3 length: 17 amino acids. After removal of 7 bases from V and 2 bases from J, the junction contained 11 bases not matched to a gene. CDR1 is LNHDA, CDR2 SQIVND, per germline (reference sequence). CDR3 protein: CASNPGQGFARNQPQHF. CDR3 sequence (DNA): TGTGCCAGTAACCCGGGACAGGGGTTCGCTCGCAATCAGCCCCAGCATTTT.

In regard to this clone: The sample holds other DNA sequences that translate to the same CDR3. This chain uses TRBV4-2 with TRBJ2-7, with D unclear. CDR1 is LGHNA, CDR2 YNFKEQ, per germline. Trimming took off 1 base at V and 1 base at J, with 8 bases between the two ends. CDR3 length equals 14 residues. Here the CDR3 DNA reads TGTGCCAGCAGCCAAGTTGGCACTTCCTACGAGCAGTACTTC. This translates into CASSQVGTSYEQYF.

The genes are TRBV18 and TRBJ2-3; 8 bases map to TRBD1. The germline V gene encodes CDR1 KGHSH and CDR2 LQKENI. Unmatched junction bases numbered 4, after V lost 4 bases and J lost 1 base. The length of the CDR3 is 15 residues. CDR3 protein: CASSLPGQGTDTQYF. In DNA form, the CDR3 reads TGTGCCAGCTCACTACCGGGACAGGGCACAGATACGCAGTATTTT.

The gene calls are TRBV7-2 and TRBJ2-5; D unclear. The germline V gene encodes CDR1 SGHTA and CDR2 FQGNSA. Trimming took off 0 bases at V and 5 bases at J, with 7 bases between the two ends. The CDR3 length is 13 residues. The DNA for the CDR3 is TGTGCCAGCAGCTTAGCCTATCGGGAGACCCAGTACTTC. It translates to CASSLAYRETQYF.

The chain uses TRBV5-1 and TRBJ2-2; D perhaps matches TRBD2 (6 bases). Germline lookup yields CDR1 SGHRS and CDR2 YFSETQ. V lost 4 bases and J 0 bases, leaving 7 bases between the germline ends. CDR3 length equals 14 residues. This CDR3 reads CASSGTANTGELFF. The CDR3 DNA sequence: TGCGCCAGCAGCGGGACTGCGAACACCGGGGAGCTGTTTTTT.

This clone has a handful of counts. The chain has TRBV27 and TRBJ1-2; weak D call: TRBD1 (6 bases). The CDR3 is made up of 15 amino acids. Germline CDR1 is MNHEY and CDR2 is SMNVEV (reference sequence). Trimming left V 7 bases short and J 1 base short, with 16 bases between. The CDR3 sequence: CASTPRQGLNYGYTF. The CDR3 bases are TGTGCCAGCACCCCTAGGCAGGGGCTTAACTATGGCTACACCTTC.

The V call is TRBV29-1, the J call TRBJ2-7; 9 bases are a match to TRBD2. In germline, CDR1 is SQVTM, CDR2 ANQGSEA. The junction had 3 bases not matched to a gene; V was cut back by 3 bases and J by 0 bases. The CDR3 spans 14 residues. CDR3 sequence (DNA): TGCAGCGTTGAGGTTAGCGGGGGCTCCTACGAGCAGTACTTC. Translated: CSVEVSGGSYEQYF.

The chain uses TRBV25-1 and TRBJ2-6; a possible D gene is TRBD1 (5 bases). This CDR3 has 16 residues. Germline V gene data show CDR1 as MGHDK and CDR2 as SYGVNS. V shed 4 bases and J shed 2 bases, with 12 bases lying between them. The CDR3 loop is CASSGIQGPGANVLTF. The CDR3 DNA reads as TGTGCCAGCAGTGGGATTCAGGGCCCTGGGGCCAACGTCCTGACTTTC.

This clone was counted between two and nine times. In DNA, the CDR3 is TGCGCCAGCAGCATAGGGACTAGCGGAGAGACCCAGTACTTC. Encoded protein: CASSIGTSGETQYF. V usage is TRBV5-1 and J usage is TRBJ2-5; 11 bases fit TRBD2. In germline, CDR1 is SGHRS, CDR2 YFSETQ. The CDR3 sequence is 14 residues long. Unmatched junction bases numbered 3, after V lost 4 bases and J lost 4 bases.

Of note for this clone: Other DNA variants within this sample encode the same CDR3. The chain has TRBV6-5 and TRBJ1-1; 7 bases match TRBD1. Germline CDR1 MNHEY, CDR2 SVGAGI. The CDR3 extends over 16 amino acids. J lost 8 bases, V lost 2 bases, and 14 bases had no gene match. The DNA of the CDR3 is TGTGCCAGCAGTTACAACCCTGGGACAGCTTCTAGCGAAGCTTTCTTT. This gives the protein CASSYNPGTASSEAFF.

This clone was observed a few times. The chain joins TRBV5-4 to TRBJ2-7, with TRBD2 matching 7 bases. The CDR3 sequence is 15 residues long. Losses at the gene ends were 0 bases for V and 7 bases for J; bases not matched to a gene: 10. CDR1 and CDR2 from the germline V gene are SGHNT and YYREEE (reference sequence). This chain's CDR3 is CASSLAGGRDYEQYF. The DNA for the CDR3 is TGTGCCAGCAGCTTGGCGGGGGGTCGGGACTATGAGCAGTACTTC. Based on the CDR3 plus reference TRBV5-4 and TRBJ2-7, the full variable domain is ETGVTQSPTHLIKTRGQQVTLRCSSQSGHNTVSWYQQALGQGPQFIFQYYREEENGRGNFPPRFSGLQFPNYSSELNVNALELDDSALYLCASSLAGGRDYEQYFGPGTRLTVT.

V and J are TRBV4-1 and TRBJ2-3; a possible D gene is TRBD2 (6 bases). The CDR3 contains 16 residues. Germline CDR1 MGHRA, CDR2 YSYEKL. V lost 1 base and J lost 3, with 14 bases in between. In DNA form, the CDR3 reads TGCGCCAGCAGCCAAGGGGCAGGAGGGAGAACAGATACGCAGTATTTT. This translates into CASSQGAGGRTDTQYF.

The sample holds many counts of this clone. The chain carries TRBV29-1 and TRBJ1-1; D gene ambiguous. CDR3 length equals 12 residues. Germline CDR1 reads SQVTM; CDR2 reads ANQGSEA. V lost 3 bases, J lost 0 bases, and 5 bases lay in between. The CDR3 sequence is CSVDQVNTEAFF. CDR3 DNA: TGCAGCGTTGATCAGGTGAACACTGAAGCTTTCTTT.

The chain is built from TRBV30 and TRBJ1-5; 10 positions match TRBD1. The CDR3 has 17 amino acids. Germline values: CDR1 GTSNPN, CDR2 SVGIG (reference sequence). The J segment lost 2 bases and the V segment lost 0 bases, leaving 7 bases of the junction unmatched. CDR3 residues: CAWSVRVGTGGNQPQHF. The DNA of the CDR3 is TGTGCCTGGAGTGTACGGGTGGGGACAGGGGGCAATCAGCCCCAGCATTTT.

This clone was detected a few times. The chain uses TRBV9 and TRBJ2-1; TRBD1 matches 10 bases. Per the germline V gene, CDR1 is SGDLS and CDR2 is YYNGEE. The CDR3 length is 14 residues. After removal of 4 bases from V and 7 bases from J, the junction contained 5 bases not matched to a gene. The CDR3 loop is CASSSGQGSNEQFF. DNA of the CDR3: TGTGCCAGCAGCTCGGGACAGGGGAGTAATGAGCAGTTCTTC.

This sequence joins TRBV6-1 and TRBJ2-7, with D tentatively TRBD1 or TRBD2 (5 bases each). The CDR3 totals 15 residues. Germline assignment: CDR1 MNHNS and CDR2 SASEGT. With 11 bases removed from V and 0 bases from J, the gap between germline ends came to 20 bases. The CDR3 here is CAGASKAGSSYEQYF. CDR3 DNA sequence: TGTGCCGGGGCCAGTAAGGCAGGGAGCTCCTACGAGCAGTACTTC.

The gene calls are TRBV5-4 and TRBJ1-2, with a tentative D call TRBD1 (5 bases). Germline lookup yields CDR1 SGHNT and CDR2 YYREEE (reference sequence). This CDR3 has 15 residues. V was cut by 1 base and J by 6 bases, with 16 bases left in between. The chain's CDR3 is CASSLLGYGDDGYTF. The CDR3 coding sequence is TGTGCCAGCAGCTTGTTGGGGTACGGGGACGATGGCTACACCTTC.